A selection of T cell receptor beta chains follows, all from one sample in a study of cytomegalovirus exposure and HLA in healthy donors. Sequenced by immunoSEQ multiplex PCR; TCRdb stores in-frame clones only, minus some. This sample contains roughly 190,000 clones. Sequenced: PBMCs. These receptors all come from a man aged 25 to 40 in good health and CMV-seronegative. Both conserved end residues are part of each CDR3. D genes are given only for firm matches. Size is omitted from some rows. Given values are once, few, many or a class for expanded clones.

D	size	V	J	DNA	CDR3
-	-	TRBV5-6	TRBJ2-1	TGTGCCAGCAGCTTGGCCGGGGGCAATGAGCAGTTCTTC	CASSLAGGNEQFF
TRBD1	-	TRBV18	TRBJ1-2	TGTGCCAGCTCGCCCGGACAGGTCCTTTCCTATGGCTACACCTTC	CASSPGQVLSYGYTF
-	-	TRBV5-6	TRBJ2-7	TGTGCCAGCAGCTTGTCAGGGATCTCCTACGAGCAGTACTTC	CASSLSGISYEQYF
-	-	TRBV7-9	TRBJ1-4	TGTGCCAGCACCCCTGTGGGGCAGGCGCGTGAAAAACTGTTTTTT	CASTPVGQAREKLFF
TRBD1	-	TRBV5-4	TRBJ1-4	TGTGCCAGCAGCCCCGGGACAGGGCGGGCAACTAATGAAAAACTGTTTTTT	CASSPGTGRATNEKLFF
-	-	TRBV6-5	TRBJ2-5	TGTGCCAGCAGTTATGATCTAGGACAACAAGAGACCCAGTACTTC	CASSYDLGQQETQYF
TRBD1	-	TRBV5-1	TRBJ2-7	TGCGCCAGCAGCCATGACAGGGGTCCCTACGAGCAGTACTTC	CASSHDRGPYEQYF
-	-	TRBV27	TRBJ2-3	TGTGCCAGCAGACAAAGCACAGATACGCAGTATTTT	CASRQSTDTQYF
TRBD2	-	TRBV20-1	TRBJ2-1	TGCAGTGCGGGGGCGCTAGCGGGGCAGTTCTTC	CSAGALAGQFF
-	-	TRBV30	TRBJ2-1	TGTGCCTGGAACAGGGATTTTAACAATGAGCAGTTCTTC	CAWNRDFNNEQFF
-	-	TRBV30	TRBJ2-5	TGTGCCTGGAGTAATAGGGGTGGCGAGACCCAGTACTTC	CAWSNRGGETQYF
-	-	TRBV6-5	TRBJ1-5	TGTGCCAGCAGCCTTTCGCGATTCGGGAGCCAGCCCCAGCATTTT	CASSLSRFGSQPQHF
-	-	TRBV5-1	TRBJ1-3	TGCGCCAGCAGCTCCGCTGCCTCCTCCGACAGAGGAAACACCATATATTTT	CASSSAASSDRGNTIYF
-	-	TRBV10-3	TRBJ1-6	TGTGCCATCAGTGACCGTTCAGATTCACCCCTCCACTTT	CAISDRSDSPLHF
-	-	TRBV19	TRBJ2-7	TGTGCCAGTGGTATTCAGCAGGAAAGCTACGAGCAGTACTTC	CASGIQQESYEQYF
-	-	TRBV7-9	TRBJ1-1	TGTGCCAGCAGCTTACCGGACAGTAACACTGAAGCTTTCTTT	CASSLPDSNTEAFF
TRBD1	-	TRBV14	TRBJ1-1	TGTGCCAGCAGCCAAGCCCGGACCGGGACAGCGAACACTGAAGCTTTCTTT	CASSQARTGTANTEAFF
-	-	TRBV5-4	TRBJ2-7	TGTGCCAGCAGCGTCGGGAAGAACTACGAGCAGTACTTC	CASSVGKNYEQYF
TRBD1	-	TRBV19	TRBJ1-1	TGTGCCAGTAGTCCAGGACAGGGGGCGAGTACTGAAGCTTTCTTT	CASSPGQGASTEAFF
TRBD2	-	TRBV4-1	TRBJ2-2	TGCGCCAGCAGCCCGACGGGGGGGCGTTCCGGGGAGCTGTTTTTT	CASSPTGGRSGELFF
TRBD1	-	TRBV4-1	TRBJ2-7	TGCGCCAGCAGCCACAAGGACAGGGGCCACGAGCAGTACTTC	CASSHKDRGHEQYF
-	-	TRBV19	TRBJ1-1	TGTGCCAGTAGTAGGGGAGGGTTGGGGACTGAAGCTTTCTTT	CASSRGGLGTEAFF
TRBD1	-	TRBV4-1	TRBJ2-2	TGCGCCAGCAGCCAAGATTACGGACAGGGGGACACCGGGGAGCTGTTTTTT	CASSQDYGQGDTGELFF
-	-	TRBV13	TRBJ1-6	TGTGCCAGCAGTTTAACGTCCGACTACTTGTATAATTCACCCCTCCACTTT	CASSLTSDYLYNSPLHF
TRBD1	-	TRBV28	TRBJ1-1	TGTGCCAGCAGTTTAGGAAACAGGGGTGAAGCTTTCTTT	CASSLGNRGEAFF
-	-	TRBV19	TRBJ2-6	TGTGCCAGTAGGAGACGGGTGGCCGGGGCCAACGTCCTGACTTTC	CASRRRVAGANVLTF
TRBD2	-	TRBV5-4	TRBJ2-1	TGTGCCAGCAGCTTGGCTCAGGGACTAGCGAACCAAGGCGGGCAGTTCTTC	CASSLAQGLANQGGQFF
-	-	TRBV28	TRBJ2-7	TGTGCCAGCAGTTCCCGGCTCCAGGGTCACGAGCAGTACTTC	CASSSRLQGHEQYF
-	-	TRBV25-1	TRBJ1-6	TGTGCCAGCAGTCCCCAGGGCCCGAGCTCCTATAATTCACCCCTCCACTTT	CASSPQGPSSYNSPLHF
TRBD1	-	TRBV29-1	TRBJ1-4	TGCAGCGCTACCGGGACAGGGGATGAAAAACTGTTTTTT	CSATGTGDEKLFF
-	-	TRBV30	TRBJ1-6	TGTGCCTGGGGGCCTACGGGAGGGGTCTATAATTCACCCCTCCACTTT	CAWGPTGGVYNSPLHF
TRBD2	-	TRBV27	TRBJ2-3	TGTGCCAGTCAAGCCGGGACTAGCCCTCCGCGCCTTTTCACAGATACGCAGTATTTT	CASQAGTSPPRLFTDTQYF
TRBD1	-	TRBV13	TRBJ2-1	TGTGCCAGCAGCTTAGACAGGGGGCCCCACAATGAGCAGTTCTTC	CASSLDRGPHNEQFF
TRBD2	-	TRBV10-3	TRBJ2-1	TGTGCCATCAGTGCCCCTAGCGGGACGAATGAGCAGTTCTTC	CAISAPSGTNEQFF
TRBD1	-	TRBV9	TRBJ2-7	TGTGCCAGCAGCCCGGGACAGGGTATGGTCTACGAGCAGTACTTC	CASSPGQGMVYEQYF
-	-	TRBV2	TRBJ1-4	TGTGCCAGCAGCTTAGGAATCGCAGGGACTAATGAAAAACTGTTTTTT	CASSLGIAGTNEKLFF
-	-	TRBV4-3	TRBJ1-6	TGCGCCAGCAGCCAAGACCGGGAAGGAGTTTGGGGTAATTCACCCCTCCACTTT	CASSQDREGVWGNSPLHF
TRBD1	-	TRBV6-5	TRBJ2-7	TGTGCCAGCAGTTACTCTTCAGGGGGCACCTACGAGCAGTACTTC	CASSYSSGGTYEQYF
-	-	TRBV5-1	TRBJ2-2	TGCGCCAGCAGCCCGGGGACAAGGCCGGCCGGGGAGCTGTTTTTT	CASSPGTRPAGELFF
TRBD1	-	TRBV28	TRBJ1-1	TGTGCCAGCAGTACCGGGGACAGAATGAACACTGAAGCTTTCTTT	CASSTGDRMNTEAFF
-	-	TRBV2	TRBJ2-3	TGTGCCAGCAGGACCCCCCAGGCGGGGGATACGCAGTATTTT	CASRTPQAGDTQYF
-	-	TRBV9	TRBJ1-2	TGTGCCAGCAGCGTCCAGGGCGCGTCTAACTATGGCTACACCTTC	CASSVQGASNYGYTF
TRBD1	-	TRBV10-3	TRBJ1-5	TGTGCCATCAGCCCGGGGACAGGGGATAGCAATCAGCCCCAGCATTTT	CAISPGTGDSNQPQHF
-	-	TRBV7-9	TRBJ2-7	TGTGCCAGCAGCTTAGCGCCAGGTATCCGGGGGCAGTACTTC	CASSLAPGIRGQYF
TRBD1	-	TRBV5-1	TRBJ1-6	TGCGCCAGCAGCTTTAGGACAGGGAATAATTCACCCCTCCACTTT	CASSFRTGNNSPLHF
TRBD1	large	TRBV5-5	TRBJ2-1	TGTGCCAGCAGCCGTTCGGGACAGAGGGCCTACAATGAGCAGTTCTTC	CASSRSGQRAYNEQFF
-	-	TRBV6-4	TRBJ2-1	TGTGCCAGCAGTGACTCGTACAGGAGCTCCTACAATGAGCAGTTCTTC	CASSDSYRSSYNEQFF
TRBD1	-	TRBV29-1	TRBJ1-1	TGCAGCGTCCCTACCTCCGGGACAGTGAACACTGAAGCTTTCTTT	CSVPTSGTVNTEAFF
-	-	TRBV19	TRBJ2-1	TGTGCCAGTAGTATAGGGGGAGGGGGACTTGTCAACAATGAGCAGTTCTTC	CASSIGGGGLVNNEQFF
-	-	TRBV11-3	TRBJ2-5	TGTGCCAGCAGCTTCCCCACTGGAGAGACCCAGTACTTC	CASSFPTGETQYF
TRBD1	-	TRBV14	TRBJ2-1	TGTGCCAGCAGACCTGACAGGGGGGTCTCGAATGAGCAGTTCTTC	CASRPDRGVSNEQFF
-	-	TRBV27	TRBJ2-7	TGTGCCAGCAGTTTCAGATGGCGGATCGACGAGCAGTACTTC	CASSFRWRIDEQYF
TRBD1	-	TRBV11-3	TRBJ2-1	TGTGCCAGCAGCTTAGATCAAGGAGGGACAGGAAACTACAATGAGCAGTTCTTC	CASSLDQGGTGNYNEQFF
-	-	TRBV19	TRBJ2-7	TGTGCCAGTAGTCCCCGACTAGGTGTGTACGAGCAGTACTTC	CASSPRLGVYEQYF